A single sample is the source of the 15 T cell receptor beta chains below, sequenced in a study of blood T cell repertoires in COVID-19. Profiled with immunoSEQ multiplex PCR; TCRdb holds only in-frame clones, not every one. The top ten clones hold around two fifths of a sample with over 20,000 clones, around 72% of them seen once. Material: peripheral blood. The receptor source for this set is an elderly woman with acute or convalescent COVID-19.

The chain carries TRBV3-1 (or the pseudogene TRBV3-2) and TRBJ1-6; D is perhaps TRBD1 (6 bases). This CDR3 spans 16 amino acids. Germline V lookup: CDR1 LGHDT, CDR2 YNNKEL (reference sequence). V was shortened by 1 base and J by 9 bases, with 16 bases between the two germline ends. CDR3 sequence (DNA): TGTGCCAGCAGCCAAGCTGTCAGGGGTTGGGGTTCACCCCTCCACTTT. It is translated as CASSQAVRGWGSPLHF.

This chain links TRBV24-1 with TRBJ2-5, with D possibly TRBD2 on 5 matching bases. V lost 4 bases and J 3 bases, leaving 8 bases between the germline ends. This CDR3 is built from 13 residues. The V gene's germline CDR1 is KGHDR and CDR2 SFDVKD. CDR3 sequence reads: CATSDAGEETQYF. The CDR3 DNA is TGTGCCACCAGTGACGCGGGCGAAGAGACCCAGTACTTC.

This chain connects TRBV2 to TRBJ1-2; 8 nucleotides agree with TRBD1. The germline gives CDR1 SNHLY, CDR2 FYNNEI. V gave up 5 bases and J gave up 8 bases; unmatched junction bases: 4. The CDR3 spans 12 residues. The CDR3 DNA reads TGTGCCAGCAGTACCAGGGGGCGAGGCTACACCTTC. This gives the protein CASSTRGRGYTF. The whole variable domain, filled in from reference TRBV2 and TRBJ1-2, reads EPEVTQTPSHQVTQMGQEVILRCVPISNHLYFYWYRQILGQKVEFLVSFYNNEISEKSEIFDDQFSVERPDGSNFTLKIRSTKLEDSAMYFCASSTRGRGYTFGSGTRLTVV.

The CDR3 nucleotides read TGTGCCAGCAGCTTGGATAGCCTAACCTCCTACGAGCAGTACTTC. Protein: CASSLDSLTSYEQYF. This sequence joins TRBV5-8 and TRBJ2-7; no definite D call. CDR3 length equals 15 residues. V lost 0 bases and J lost 0, with 10 bases in between. Germline CDR1 is SGHTS and CDR2 is YDEGEE.

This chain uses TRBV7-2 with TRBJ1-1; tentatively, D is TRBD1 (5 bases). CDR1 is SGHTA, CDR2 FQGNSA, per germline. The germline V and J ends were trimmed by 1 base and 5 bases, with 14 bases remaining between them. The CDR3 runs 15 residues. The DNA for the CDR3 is TGTGCCAGCAGCTTAGTCCACTCGGGGGGAACTGAAGCTTTCTTT. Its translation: CASSLVHSGGTEAFF.

CDR3 sequence (DNA): TGCGCCAGCAGCCGTGGGGGTGGCGGGAGGGCCCGCGACACAGATACGCAGTATTTT. The encoded protein is CASSRGGGGRARDTDTQYF. This chain links TRBV4-3 with TRBJ2-3, with 9 bases matching TRBD2. The trim removed 4 bases at V and 2 bases at J, leaving 16 bases unmatched. The CDR3 is 19 residues long. From germline, CDR1 is LGHNA and CDR2 YSLEER.

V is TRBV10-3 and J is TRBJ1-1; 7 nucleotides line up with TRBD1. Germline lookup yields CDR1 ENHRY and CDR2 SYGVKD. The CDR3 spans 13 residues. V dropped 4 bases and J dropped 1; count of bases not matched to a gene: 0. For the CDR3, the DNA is TGTGCCATCAGTGGGACAGGGAACACTGAAGCTTTCTTT. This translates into CAISGTGNTEAFF.

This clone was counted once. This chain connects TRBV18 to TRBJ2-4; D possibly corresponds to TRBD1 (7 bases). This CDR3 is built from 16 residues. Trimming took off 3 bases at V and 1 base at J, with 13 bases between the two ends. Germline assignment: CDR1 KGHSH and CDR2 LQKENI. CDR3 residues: CASSPGAGQAKNIQYF. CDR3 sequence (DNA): TGTGCCAGCTCACCGGGGGCGGGACAGGCCAAAAACATTCAGTACTTC.

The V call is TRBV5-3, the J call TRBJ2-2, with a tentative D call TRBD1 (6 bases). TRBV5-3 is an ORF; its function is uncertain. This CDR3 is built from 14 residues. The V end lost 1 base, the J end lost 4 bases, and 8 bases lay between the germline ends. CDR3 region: CARSLYRATGELFF. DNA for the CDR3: TGTGCCAGAAGCTTGTACAGGGCCACCGGGGAGCTGTTTTTT.

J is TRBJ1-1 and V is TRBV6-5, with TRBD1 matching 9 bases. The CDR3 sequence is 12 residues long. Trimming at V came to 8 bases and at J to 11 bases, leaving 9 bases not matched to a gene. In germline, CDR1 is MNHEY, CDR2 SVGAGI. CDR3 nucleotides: TGTGCCAGCGGGACAGGGTTTAGGCGGGCTTTCTTT. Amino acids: CASGTGFRRAFF.

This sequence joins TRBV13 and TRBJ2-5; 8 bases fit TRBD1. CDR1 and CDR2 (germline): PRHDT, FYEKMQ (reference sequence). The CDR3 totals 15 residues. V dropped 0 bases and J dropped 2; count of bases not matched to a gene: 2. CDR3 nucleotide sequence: TGTGCCAGCAGCTTAGGGGACAGGGATCAAGAGACCCAGTACTTC. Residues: CASSLGDRDQETQYF.

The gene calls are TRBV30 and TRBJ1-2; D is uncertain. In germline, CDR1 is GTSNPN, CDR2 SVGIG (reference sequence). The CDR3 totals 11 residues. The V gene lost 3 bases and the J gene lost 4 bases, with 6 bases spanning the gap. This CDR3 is CAWSRIYGYTF. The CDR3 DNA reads TGTGCCTGGAGCAGGATCTATGGCTACACCTTC.

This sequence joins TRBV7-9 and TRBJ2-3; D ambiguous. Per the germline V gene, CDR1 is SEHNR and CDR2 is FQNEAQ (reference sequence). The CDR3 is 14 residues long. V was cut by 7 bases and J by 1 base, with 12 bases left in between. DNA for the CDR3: TGTGCCAGCACCCTGACTTGGGGCACAGATACGCAGTATTTT. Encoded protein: CASTLTWGTDTQYF.

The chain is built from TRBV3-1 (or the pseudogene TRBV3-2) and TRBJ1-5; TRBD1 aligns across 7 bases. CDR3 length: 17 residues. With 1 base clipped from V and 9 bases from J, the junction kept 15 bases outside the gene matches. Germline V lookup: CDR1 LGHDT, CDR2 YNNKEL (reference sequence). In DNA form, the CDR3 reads TGTGCCAGCAGCCAAGGGTCGGTCAGGGGGAGTGTGCTGCCCCAGCATTTT. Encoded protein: CASSQGSVRGSVLPQHF.

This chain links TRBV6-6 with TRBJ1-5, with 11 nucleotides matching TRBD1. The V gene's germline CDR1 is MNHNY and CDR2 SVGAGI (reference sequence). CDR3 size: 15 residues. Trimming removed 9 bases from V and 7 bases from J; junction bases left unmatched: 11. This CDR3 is CASRRGQGAEQPQHF. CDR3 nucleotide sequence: TGTGCCAGTCGCCGCGGACAGGGGGCGGAACAGCCCCAGCATTTT.